A single sample is the source of the 28 T cell receptor beta chains below, sequenced in a study of T cell responses to AZD1222 COVID-19 vaccine. Some clones are missing from TCRdb's copy, which holds only in-frame ones; the method was immunoSEQ multiplex PCR. Of under 200,000 clones listed, roughly 92% were seen once; the top ten hold 3.5% to 4%. The sample was peripheral blood, taken 28 days after the second dose of the MenACWY control vaccine. The receptors were sampled from an adult who received the MenACWY meningococcal vaccine as a control.

This chain uses TRBV24-1 with TRBJ1-2, with D uncertain. This CDR3 region has 14 residues. Trimming removed 7 bases from V and 2 bases from J, with 13 bases in between. CDR1 and CDR2 from the germline V gene are KGHDR and SFDVKD. CDR3 residues: CATSPSGSNYGYTF. CDR3 DNA sequence: TGTGCCACCAGCCCAAGTGGGTCCAACTATGGCTACACCTTC.

The chain links TRBV19 to TRBJ2-1, with 11 bases identical to TRBD2. CDR3 size: 16 residues. Trimming removed 6 bases from V and 5 bases from J; junction bases left unmatched: 9. Per the germline V gene, CDR1 is LNHDA and CDR2 is SQIVND (reference sequence). CDR3 sequence (DNA): TGTGCCAGTAGACCGACTAGCGGGACGGGGAACAATGAGCAGTTCTTC. It is translated as CASRPTSGTGNNEQFF.

This chain links TRBV20-1 with TRBJ1-1, with a weak D call TRBD1 (6 bases). The CDR3 extends over 11 amino acids. Germline assignment: CDR1 DFQATT and CDR2 SNEGSKA (reference sequence). V dropped 5 bases and J dropped 11 bases, with 15 bases sitting between them. CDR3 loop: CSAHRDLSAFF. In nucleotides, the CDR3 is TGCAGTGCTCACAGGGATTTATCGGCTTTCTTT.

The CDR3 loop reads CASSQTGAWANEKLFF. The CDR3 DNA sequence: TGTGCCAGCAGCCAGACAGGCGCTTGGGCTAATGAAAAACTGTTTTTT. The V and J genes are TRBV7-9 and TRBJ1-4; a possible D gene is TRBD1 (6 bases). CDR3 length: 16 residues. The V end lost 5 bases, the J end lost 3 bases, and 16 bases lay between the germline ends. Germline CDR1 SEHNR, CDR2 FQNEAQ (reference sequence).

The chain is built from TRBV7-3 and TRBJ2-4; D may be TRBD2 (5 bases). Germline V CDR1 and CDR2: SGHTA, FQGTGA. The V and J ends lost 5 bases and 12 bases respectively, with 20 bases between them. This CDR3 region has 14 residues. The CDR3 DNA reads TGTGCCAGCAGCCTTCGTCCGGGGTTAGTTAATCAGTACTTC. It translates to CASSLRPGLVNQYF.

This sequence joins TRBV7-2 and TRBJ1-1; 10 bases are a match to TRBD1. CDR1 and CDR2 (germline): SGHTA, FQGNSA. The V and J ends lost 5 bases and 3 bases, in that order; junction bases with no gene match: 6. The CDR3 length is 15 residues. This CDR3 reads CASSRTGGYHTEAFF. CDR3 DNA: TGTGCCAGCAGCAGGACAGGGGGGTATCACACTGAAGCTTTCTTT.

This chain connects TRBV27 to TRBJ1-2; D is uncertain. The CDR3 is 14 residues long. V was clipped by 0 bases and J by 8 bases, with 13 bases between them. Germline CDR1 MNHEY, CDR2 SMNVEV (reference sequence). CDR3 loop: CASSLSSGVRGYTF. CDR3 nucleotide sequence: TGTGCCAGCAGTTTATCTTCCGGCGTCCGGGGCTACACCTTC.

The chain links TRBV9 to TRBJ2-7; possible D gene TRBD1, 6 bases. V shed 3 bases and J shed 3 bases, with 16 bases lying between them. This CDR3 is built from 15 residues. Germline V CDR1 and CDR2: SGDLS, YYNGEE. As DNA, the CDR3 is TGTGCCAGCAGCGCCCGTCAGGGGTTTGGCTACGAGCAGTACTTC. Translated, it gives CASSARQGFGYEQYF.

This chain uses TRBV6-6 with TRBJ1-2; possible D gene TRBD1, 5 bases. The V and J ends lost 7 bases and 0 bases respectively, with 18 bases between them. CDR1 and CDR2 from the germline V gene are MNHNY and SVGAGI (reference sequence). This CDR3 is 16 amino acids long. The DNA for the CDR3 is TGTGCCAGCACACCGACAGACCACTTTTCTAACTATGGCTACACCTTC. Encoded protein: CASTPTDHFSNYGYTF.

The chain has TRBV24-1 and TRBJ1-3, with no clear D. The germline V gene encodes CDR1 KGHDR and CDR2 SFDVKD. The V gene lost 4 bases and the J gene lost 6 bases, with 6 bases spanning the gap. The CDR3 covers 12 residues. The DNA of the CDR3 is TGTGCCACCAGTGACAAACTAAACACCATATATTTT. Amino acids: CATSDKLNTIYF.

V usage is TRBV7-2 and J usage is TRBJ1-4; 9 bases map to TRBD1. The CDR3 totals 15 residues. The germline V gene has CDR1 SGHTA and CDR2 FQGNSA. Germline trimming cut 6 bases from V and 5 bases from J; bases unmatched to any gene: 7. CDR3 region: CASRTTGTGNEKLFF. CDR3 nucleotides: TGTGCCAGCAGAACCACCGGGACAGGGAATGAAAAACTGTTTTTT.

The rearrangement joins TRBV7-8 to TRBJ1-2, with unresolved D. V dropped 5 bases and J dropped 8 bases, with 15 bases sitting between them. Germline-derived CDR1 and CDR2 are SGHVS and FQNEAQ. The CDR3 extends over 13 amino acids. DNA for the CDR3: TGTGCCAGCAGCCCCTCCCCCAACGCAGGCTACACCTTC. This translates into CASSPSPNAGYTF. Complete variable domain (other parts from reference TRBV7-8 and TRBJ1-2): GAGVSQSPRYKVAKRGQDVALRCDPISGHVSLFWYQQALGQGPEFLTYFQNEAQLDKSGLPSDRFFAERPEGSVSTLKIQRTQQEDSAVYLCASSPSPNAGYTFGSGTRLTVV.

This chain links TRBV19 with TRBJ2-1, with 12 bases that match TRBD2. Germline assignment: CDR1 LNHDA and CDR2 SQIVND (reference sequence). The CDR3 is 16 amino acids. The trim removed 5 bases at V and 6 bases at J, leaving 8 bases unmatched. CDR3 sequence reads: CASSPRLAGDLNEQFF. For the CDR3, the DNA is TGTGCCAGTAGTCCCCGACTAGCGGGAGACCTCAATGAGCAGTTCTTC.

The chain links TRBV7-2 to TRBJ1-2, with a tentative D call TRBD1 (5 bases). Germline loops: CDR1 SGHTA, CDR2 FQGNSA. V lost 1 base and J lost 7, with 13 bases in between. The length of the CDR3 is 14 residues. CDR3: CASSLDPGGSGYTF. The CDR3 DNA reads as TGTGCCAGCAGCTTAGATCCGGGGGGGAGTGGCTACACCTTC.

This clone came up once. The chain links TRBV6-5 to TRBJ1-5; weak D call: TRBD1 (5 bases). This CDR3 has 14 residues. In germline, CDR1 is MNHEY, CDR2 SVGAGI. Between the trimmed V and J ends, which lost 10 bases and 0 bases, there was a span of 13 bases. In nucleotides, the CDR3 is TGTGCCACCGGGACGGGGCTTAGCAATCAGCCCCAGCATTTT. Translating gives CATGTGLSNQPQHF.

This clone was recorded only once. This chain joins TRBV7-9 and TRBJ1-3; D unclear. Trimming took 4 bases from V and 3 from J, leaving 10 bases between them. The CDR3 runs to 14 residues. Germline CDR1 reads SEHNR; CDR2 reads FQNEAQ (reference sequence). The CDR3 sequence: CASSSPTDGNTIYF. CDR3 sequence (DNA): TGTGCCAGCAGCTCCCCGACTGATGGAAACACCATATATTTT. Combining the CDR3 with reference TRBV7-9 and TRBJ1-3 gives the whole variable domain DTGVSQNPRHKITKRGQNVTFRCDPISEHNRLYWYRQTLGQGPEFLTYFQNEAQLEKSRLLSDRFSAERPKGSFSTLEIQRTEQGDSAMYLCASSSPTDGNTIYFGEGSWLTVV.

This chain uses TRBV15 with TRBJ1-5; no definite D call. Germline V gives CDR1 LNHNV, CDR2 YYDKDF (reference sequence). The germline V and J ends were trimmed by 5 bases and 5 bases, with 10 bases remaining between them. The CDR3 has 13 amino acids. In DNA form, the CDR3 reads TGTGCCACCAGCCCGCCCATTGATCAGCCCCAGCATTTT. Translated: CATSPPIDQPQHF.

This clone was found once. The chain couples TRBV7-2 to TRBJ2-7; 8 bases map to TRBD2. CDR1 and CDR2 from the germline V gene are SGHTA and FQGNSA. The CDR3 runs 15 residues. V lost 5 bases to trimming and J lost 3 bases; unmatched junction nucleotides: 9. CDR3 sequence: CASSPRGAGVYEQYF. CDR3 in DNA: TGTGCCAGCAGCCCCCGGGGAGCGGGAGTCTACGAGCAGTACTTC.

The rearrangement links TRBV15 to TRBJ1-4; D gene unclear. From germline, CDR1 is LNHNV and CDR2 YYDKDF (reference sequence). CDR3 size: 14 residues. Deletions cut 1 base from V and 6 bases from J, with 9 bases between. In DNA form, the CDR3 reads TGTGCCACCAGCAGAGTGCTTGGTTATGAAAAACTGTTTTTT. Its protein product is CATSRVLGYEKLFF.

This sequence joins TRBV14 and TRBJ1-1; TRBD1 might be the D (5 bases). Trimming removed 0 bases at V and 2 bases at J, with 10 bases between. Per the germline V gene, CDR1 is SGHDN and CDR2 is FVKESK. This CDR3 comprises 15 residues. CDR3 amino acids: CASSQDRGFNTEAFF. The CDR3 nucleotides read TGTGCCAGCAGCCAAGATCGGGGGTTTAACACTGAAGCTTTCTTT.

The chain carries TRBV5-1 and TRBJ2-5, with 12 bases identical to TRBD2. This CDR3 spans 17 amino acids. The trim removed 0 bases at V and 2 bases at J, leaving 5 bases unmatched. Looked up from germline, CDR1 is SGHRS and CDR2 is YFSETQ. The CDR3 spells CASSLAGLAGIQETQYF. The CDR3, as DNA: TGCGCCAGCAGCTTGGCGGGACTAGCGGGTATTCAAGAGACCCAGTACTTC.

This chain joins TRBV12-3 or TRBV12-4 and TRBJ1-1; maybe TRBD1 (5 bases). This CDR3 contains 13 residues. Deletions cut 3 bases from V and 1 base from J, with 6 bases between. The CDR3 bases are TGTGCCAGCAGTTTTCAGGGGAACACTGAAGCTTTCTTT. This gives the protein CASSFQGNTEAFF.

The chain combines TRBV6-5 with TRBJ1-5; tentative D call: TRBD1 (5 bases). The CDR3 is 13 residues long. V gave up 11 bases and J gave up 2 bases, with 13 bases separating them. Per the germline V gene, CDR1 is MNHEY and CDR2 is SVGAGI. In DNA form, the CDR3 reads TGTGCCGCGGGGGATTCAGGCAATCAGCCCCAGCATTTT. Encoded protein: CAAGDSGNQPQHF.

This clone showed up just once. V gene TRBV6-5 combines with J gene TRBJ1-3; no clear D gene. The length of the CDR3 is 12 residues. Germline CDR1 reads MNHEY; CDR2 reads SVGAGI. Trimming pared 6 bases from V and 2 bases from J, leaving 5 bases between. The CDR3 bases are TGTGCCAGCAGCACTACTGGAAACACCATATATTTT. Translating it yields CASSTTGNTIYF.

The count of this clone is one. The chain joins TRBV6-1 to TRBJ2-2; the D is unclear. Germline-derived CDR1 and CDR2 are MNHNS and SASEGT. Trimming took 4 bases from V and 2 from J, leaving 17 bases between them. This CDR3 is 17 amino acids long. The CDR3 sequence: CASSGSWGQPNTGELFF. Here the CDR3 DNA reads TGTGCCAGCAGTGGGTCGTGGGGTCAGCCTAACACCGGGGAGCTGTTTTTT.

This clone was counted once. The chain couples TRBV7-9 to TRBJ2-2, with unresolved D. V lost 3 bases to trimming and J lost 1 base, with 6 bases between them. The CDR3 extends over 14 amino acids. Germline lookup yields CDR1 SEHNR and CDR2 FQNEAQ (reference sequence). The CDR3 DNA is TGTGCCAGCAGCTTGTGGGGGAACACCGGGGAGCTGTTTTTT. Its translation: CASSLWGNTGELFF.

This sequence joins TRBV4-2 and TRBJ2-7; D is perhaps TRBD2 (5 bases). Between the trimmed V and J ends, which lost 1 base and 0 bases, there was a span of 7 bases. This CDR3 contains 14 residues. The germline V gene has CDR1 LGHNA and CDR2 YNFKEQ. The CDR3 protein is CASSQGGSSYEQYF. The CDR3 DNA reads as TGTGCCAGCAGCCAAGGTGGGAGCTCCTACGAGCAGTACTTC.

The chain carries TRBV27 and TRBJ2-6; D is ambiguous. CDR1 and CDR2 from the germline V gene are MNHEY and SMNVEV (reference sequence). The CDR3 covers 13 residues. Trimming took 7 bases from V and 0 from J, leaving 4 bases between them. The CDR3 protein is CASTFSGANVLTF. Here the CDR3 DNA reads TGTGCCAGCACGTTCTCTGGGGCCAACGTCCTGACTTTC. Based on the CDR3 plus reference TRBV27 and TRBJ2-6, the full variable domain is EAQVTQNPRYLITVTGKKLTVTCSQNMNHEYMSWYRQDPGLGLRQIYYSMNVEVTDKGDVPEGYKVSRKEKRNFPLILESPSPNQTSLYFCASTFSGANVLTFGAGSRLTVL.